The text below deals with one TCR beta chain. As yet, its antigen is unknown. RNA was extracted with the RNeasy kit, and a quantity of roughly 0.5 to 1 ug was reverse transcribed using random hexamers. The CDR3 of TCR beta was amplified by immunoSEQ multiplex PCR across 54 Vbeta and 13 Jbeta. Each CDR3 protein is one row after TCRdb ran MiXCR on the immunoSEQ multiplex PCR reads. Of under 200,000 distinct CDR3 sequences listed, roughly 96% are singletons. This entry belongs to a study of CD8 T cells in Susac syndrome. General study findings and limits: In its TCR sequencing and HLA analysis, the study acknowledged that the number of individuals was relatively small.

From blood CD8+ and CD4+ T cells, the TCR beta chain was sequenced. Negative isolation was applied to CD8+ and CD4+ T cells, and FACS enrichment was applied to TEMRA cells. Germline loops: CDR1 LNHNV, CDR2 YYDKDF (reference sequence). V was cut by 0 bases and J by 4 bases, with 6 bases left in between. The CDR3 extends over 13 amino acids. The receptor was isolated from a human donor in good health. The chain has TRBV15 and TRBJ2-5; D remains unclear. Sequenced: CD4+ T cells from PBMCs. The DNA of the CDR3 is TGTGCCACCAGCAGAGATGAGGTAGAGACCCAGTACTTC. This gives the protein CATSRDEVETQYF.